This T cell receptor (beta chain) emerged from a study of human T cells and chemical hapten exposure. Study overall: The study sensitized with 2% DPC on a 2 cm by 2 cm patch of upper inner arm skin. Per-sample TCR yield variability stemmed mainly from small pooled library volume differences. Study observations and caveats: Expanded TCRs grouped into significantly more large CDR3 similarity clusters than controls produced.

A note on this clonotype: Antigen specificity is unknown.

The CDR3 runs 13 residues. Trimming pared 3 bases from V and 5 bases from J, leaving 8 bases between. Using its own MiXCR run on the RACE reads, TCRdb lists one record per CDR3 protein. The table includes about 200,000 distinct CDR3 sequences, around 25% detected once. Described time point: patch test 3, about 24 weeks after DPC sensitization. Treatment given: therapeutic diphenylcyclopropenone sensitization with weekly scalp DPC. Suited to DPC and affected by alopecia, the donors ranged from 18 to 70 years old. The chain combines TRBV12-3 or TRBV12-4 with TRBJ1-3; D not certain. The TCR originated in a woman aged 35 to 49 with alopecia areata. Some clones in this sample may be carry-over from other donors' samples. The sequencing used whole blood, collected in connection with sensitization to the hapten diphenylcyclopropenone (DPC). The CDR3 loop reads CASSFGSRNTIYF. CDR3 bases: TGTGCCAGCAGTTTTGGCAGCCGAAACACCATATATTTT.